This section outlines one TCR beta chain sequence together with its context. A junction end diverges from the germline sequence, so it may reflect a read error. Other DNA sequences in the sample encode the same CDR3. Germline V gives CDR1 SGHTA, CDR2 FQGTGA. The CDR3 covers 13 residues. This specimen belongs to a study of PD-L1 blockade in urothelial cancer. Study details: Dosed intravenously at 1,200 mg every 3 weeks, atezolizumab was initiated by patients in the mid-2010s. The study recovered a median of around 150,000 T cells per blood sample.

The assay was immunoSEQ multiplex PCR, and TCRdb's table has in-frame clones only and misses some. The top ten clones hold 3% to 3.5% of a sample with roughly 44,000 clones, roughly four fifths of them seen once. The source was PBMCs, collected around atezolizumab (anti-PD-L1) treatment. The chain joins TRBV7-3 to TRBJ2-1; D remains unclear. This TCR was recovered from a man between 70 and 80 years old with urothelial cancer. Here the CDR3 reads CASSFNRNNEQFF. CDR3 in DNA: TGTGCTAGCAGCTTCAACAGAAACAATGAGCAGTTCTTC.